The source of this TCR beta chain is a study of blood T cells in healthy people across ages. Primers used in a second PCR of about 6 to 11 cycles were a sample-barcoded 5' primer and a J-beta primer mix. TCRdb reanalysed the 5' RACE reads using MiXCR and keeps one entry per CDR3 protein. The table records some 1.5 million distinct CDR3 sequences, 25% to 30% of them present only once. Study results and limitations: A conclusive naive versus antigen-experienced comparison was prevented by the unsorted PBMCs.

This clonotype was observed a handful of times. Its antigen remains unknown. The CDR3 has 17 residues. The germline gives CDR1 LGHNA, CDR2 YNFKEQ. V trimming: 1 base; J trimming: 1 base; junction bases outside the gene matches: 5. Sequencing used blood. The chain joins TRBV4-2 to TRBJ2-7; 12 nucleotides align to TRBD2. This receptor was identified in a woman aged 30 to 39 in good health. As DNA, the CDR3 is TGTGCCAGCAGCCAAGTTGGAGGACTAGCGGGATCCTACGAGCAGTACTTC. Its protein is CASSQVGGLAGSYEQYF.